Listed here is a single T cell receptor (beta chain). This record comes from a study of Ad26.COV2.S vaccination and SARS-CoV-2 variants. Turning to the study itself: Donor allocation was to the COV1001 Ad26.COV2.S trial arm.

V lost 0 bases and J lost 3; bases outside the gene matches: 6. CDR1 is SGDLS, CDR2 YYNGEE, per germline. The CDR3 consists of 15 residues. Measured with immunoSEQ multiplex PCR; TCRdb has only the in-frame clones, and not every one. The sample has fewer than 900,000 clones; roughly 90% are singletons. The sample's treatment: around 19 received Ad26.COV2.S at low or high dose, single or two shots; about 5 received placebo; per-sample allocation not given. Sampling occurred on day 63 after the first vaccine or placebo injection. Sequences were derived from peripheral blood, sampled in a trial of Ad26.COV2.S vaccine versus placebo. The TCR originated in a person aged 18 to 65 who received the Ad26.COV2.S COVID-19 vaccine or a placebo. This chain uses TRBV9 with TRBJ2-7, with TRBD2 matching over 7 bases. The CDR3 nucleotides are TGTGCCAGCAGCGTAGGCGGGACTACAATCTACGAGCAGTACTTC. Translated, it gives CASSVGGTTIYEQYF. The full variable domain, rest sourced from reference TRBV9 and TRBJ2-7, is DSGVTQTPKHLITATGQRVTLRCSPRSGDLSVYWYQQSLDQGLQFLIQYYNGEERAKGNILERFSAQQFPDLHSELNLSSLELGDSALYFCASSVGGTTIYEQYFGPGTRLTVT.